A selection of T cell receptor beta chains follows, all from one sample in a study of CD4 T cells in relation to SARS-CoV-2 and coronaviruses. Profiling relied on immunoSEQ multiplex PCR, and the TCRdb table lists in-frame clones only, not all of them. The profile shows about 59,000 clones, 86% of them singletons. Source material: memory CD4+ T cells from PBMCs. These receptors all come from a human donor in good health. Each CDR3 is given with its conserved first and last residue. Each record gives: D gene, J gene, V gene, clone size, CDR3 protein, CDR3 DNA. D genes are given only for firm matches. The size of a clone is reported for some rows only, either as once, few or many, or as a class for expanded clones.

>-|TRBJ2-5|TRBV3-1/TRBV3-2|-
CASSLLQETQYF
TGTGCCAGCAGCCTCTTACAAGAGACCCAGTACTTC
>TRBD2|TRBJ2-2|TRBV28|-
CASSAGGGSTGELFF
TGTGCCAGCAGTGCCGGGGGGGGAAGCACCGGGGAGCTGTTTTTT
>-|TRBJ1-2|TRBV3-1/TRBV3-2|-
CASSPGGRGYTF
TGTGCCAGCAGCCCCGGGGGACGTGGCTACACCTTC
>-|TRBJ1-2|TRBV5-6|-
CASSLLNLDYGYTF
TGTGCCAGCAGCTTGCTTAACTTGGACTATGGCTACACCTTC
>-|TRBJ1-1|TRBV29-1|once
CSVVLSRTNTEAFF
TGCAGCGTTGTATTGTCGAGGACGAACACTGAAGCTTTCTTT
>-|TRBJ1-5|TRBV27|once
CASSLSTVSPPQHF
TGTGCCAGCAGTTTATCGACGGTCTCCCCGCCCCAGCATTTT
>-|TRBJ1-1|TRBV28|-
CASSFTANTEAFF
TGTGCCAGCAGTTTTACAGCGAACACTGAAGCTTTCTTT
>-|TRBJ1-2|TRBV23-1|-
CASRDLNYGYTF
TGCGCCAGCAGGGACCTGAACTATGGCTACACCTTC
>-|TRBJ2-7|TRBV9|-
CASSPQGPPSYEQYF
TGTGCCAGCAGCCCCCAGGGGCCCCCTTCCTACGAGCAGTACTTC
>TRBD2|TRBJ2-1|TRBV3-1/TRBV3-2|-
CASSLGLAGGNNEQFF
TGTGCCAGCAGCCTGGGACTAGCGGGAGGAAACAATGAGCAGTTCTTC
>-|TRBJ2-5|TRBV11-3|-
CASSVQGSETQYF
TGTGCCAGCAGCGTACAGGGATCCGAGACCCAGTACTTC
>-|TRBJ2-2|TRBV6-5|-
CASQTGETNTGELFF
TGTGCCAGCCAGACGGGAGAAACGAACACCGGGGAGCTGTTTTTT
>TRBD2|TRBJ2-1|TRBV30|-
CAWSVGGLASYNEQFF
TGTGCCTGGAGTGTAGGGGGACTAGCCTCCTACAATGAGCAGTTCTTC
>TRBD1|TRBJ1-5|TRBV6-1|few
CASSGRGPGPNQPQHF
TGTGCCAGCAGTGGCAGGGGGCCCGGCCCCAATCAGCCCCAGCATTTT
>TRBD2|TRBJ2-2|TRBV9|-
CASSVVREGVTGELFF
TGTGCCAGCAGCGTAGTGCGGGAGGGCGTCACCGGGGAGCTGTTTTTT
>TRBD2|TRBJ2-1|TRBV28|-
CASSRSGRALNEQFF
TGTGCCAGCAGCCGGAGCGGGAGGGCCCTCAATGAGCAGTTCTTC
>-|TRBJ1-3|TRBV27|-
CASRRSGSGNTIYF
TGTGCCAGCAGAAGAAGCGGCTCTGGAAACACCATATATTTT
>TRBD1|TRBJ2-3|TRBV6-5|-
CASGLRTGPTQYF
TGTGCCAGCGGCCTCCGGACAGGGCCGACGCAGTATTTT
>TRBD2|TRBJ2-2|TRBV7-6|few
CASSTLAGGHGELFF
TGTGCCAGCAGCACACTAGCGGGAGGGCACGGGGAGCTGTTTTTT
>-|TRBJ2-7|TRBV6-2/TRBV6-3|-
CASSYSQGSSYEQYF
TGTGCCAGCAGTTACTCCCAGGGAAGCTCCTACGAGCAGTACTTC
>-|TRBJ1-2|TRBV6-5|once
CATMDTVYGYTF
TGTGCCACCATGGACACCGTTTATGGCTACACCTTC
>TRBD1|TRBJ1-5|TRBV4-1|-
CASSQERMQGADYSNQPQHF
TGCGCCAGCAGCCAAGAAAGGATGCAGGGGGCCGATTATAGCAATCAGCCCCAGCATTTT